A single sample gave rise to the 14 T cell receptor beta chains below, sequenced in a study of T cells after yellow fever vaccination (dated by TCRdb to between 2019 and 2020). The treatment or condition label here, explained by the study, means: live attenuated yellow fever vaccine strain. Library preparation was by 5' RACE. Data came from an Illumina NovaSeq 6000. TCRdb cleaned the public reads at Q25 with fastp, built clones with MiXCR and kept in-frame beta chains. Identical CDR3 protein sequences are pooled into one entry, listed with their most common genes and DNA. The sample yields some 340,000 distinct CDR3 sequences; around 11% were counted once. The ten top clones hold 2.5% to 4% of the sample. The material sequenced was CD4+ T cells sorted from PBMCs, taken 45 days after the yellow fever booster vaccination. Receptors were obtained from a man younger than 30 who received the YFV17D yellow fever vaccine.

There are a few counts of this clonotype. The rearrangement joins TRBV3-1 to TRBJ2-2; 15 bases are shared with TRBD2. The germline V gene encodes CDR1 LGHDT and CDR2 YNNKEL (reference sequence). V dropped 7 bases and J dropped 8; count of bases not matched to a gene: 14. The CDR3 extends over 18 amino acids. DNA of the CDR3: TGTGCCAGCACCGACAACCCGGGACTAGCGGGGGGAAAGGGGGAGCTGTTTTTT. Protein: CASTDNPGLAGGKGELFF.

There are a few counts of this clonotype. J is TRBJ2-2 and V is TRBV18, with a weak D call TRBD1 (6 bases). The CDR3 spans 14 residues. CDR1 and CDR2 from the germline V gene are KGHSH and LQKENI. Trimming took 6 bases from V and 6 from J, leaving 14 bases between them. The CDR3 nucleotides read TGTGCCAGCTCGCCCGACAGGAGCGCCGGGGAGCTGTTTTTT. Amino acid sequence: CASSPDRSAGELFF.

This clonotype came up a few times. CDR3 DNA sequence: TGCGCCAGCAGCCAAGATCCAGCTGGGGCCAACGTCCTGACTTTC. Its translation: CASSQDPAGANVLTF. The chain links TRBV4-3 to TRBJ2-6; no reliable D call. There are 15 residues in the CDR3. Germline CDR1 and CDR2: LGHNA and YSLEER. V dropped 0 bases and J dropped 2 bases, with 5 bases sitting between them.

This clonotype was counted at least ten times. CDR3: CASSLQPLTEAFF. CDR3 nucleotide sequence: TGTGCCAGCAGCTTGCAGCCGCTCACTGAAGCTTTCTTT. The chain couples TRBV5-5 to TRBJ1-1; D unclear. Trimming removed 1 base from V and 4 bases from J, with 8 bases in between. The CDR3 extends over 13 amino acids. Germline V gene sequence: CDR1 SGHKS, CDR2 YYEKEE (reference sequence). Full variable domain (outside the CDR3, taken from reference TRBV5-5 and TRBJ1-1): DAGVTQSPTHLIKTRGQQVTLRCSPISGHKSVSWYQQVLGQGPQFIFQYYEKEERGRGNFPDRFSARQFPNYSSELNVNALLLGDSALYLCASSLQPLTEAFFGQGTRLTVV.

This chain connects TRBV9 to TRBJ2-3, with D perhaps matching TRBD2 (6 bases). V was cut by 0 bases and J by 2 bases, with 10 bases left in between. Germline CDR1 and CDR2: SGDLS and YYNGEE. This CDR3 is built from 15 residues. In DNA, the CDR3 is TGTGCCAGCAGCGTAGACCAGCGGGTCACAGATACGCAGTATTTT. As protein: CASSVDQRVTDTQYF. The full variable domain, completed using reference TRBV9 and TRBJ2-3, is DSGVTQTPKHLITATGQRVTLRCSPRSGDLSVYWYQQSLDQGLQFLIQYYNGEERAKGNILERFSAQQFPDLHSELNLSSLELGDSALYFCASSVDQRVTDTQYFGPGTRLTVL.

This rearrangement joins TRBV7-9 to TRBJ2-3; 9 bases match TRBD2. Germline V gene lookup returns CDR1 SEHNR and CDR2 FQNEAQ (reference sequence). V was clipped by 0 bases and J by 8 bases; unmatched bases: 6. The CDR3 covers 15 residues. The DNA for the CDR3 is TGTGCCAGCAGCTTAGCGGGGACTAGCAGAGGTACGCAGTATTTT. Translation gives CASSLAGTSRGTQYF.

At least ten counts were recorded for this clonotype. The chain carries TRBV19 and TRBJ1-1; tentatively, D is TRBD1 (5 bases). Trimming cost V 6 bases and J 3 bases, with 11 bases left between them. CDR1 is LNHDA and CDR2 is SQIVND in the germline V gene (reference sequence). This CDR3 has 13 amino acids. CDR3 amino acids: CASRRDRDTEAFF. CDR3 nucleotides: TGTGCCAGTAGAAGGGACCGAGACACTGAAGCTTTCTTT.

V usage is TRBV14 and J usage is TRBJ2-1; tentatively, D is TRBD1 (6 bases). CDR1 and CDR2 (germline): SGHDN, FVKESK. V was shortened by 4 bases and J by 9 bases, with 19 bases between the two germline ends. The length of the CDR3 is 15 residues. Here the CDR3 reads CASSLPGTSSAEQFF. CDR3 in DNA: TGTGCCAGCAGCCTCCCTGGGACAAGTTCGGCTGAGCAGTTCTTC.

This clonotype was seen many times. The chain carries TRBV12-3 or TRBV12-4 and TRBJ2-1; TRBD2 might be the D (6 bases). The CDR3 has 17 residues. V lost 6 bases, J lost 1 base, and 19 bases lay in between. DNA for the CDR3: TGTGCCAGCAGGGGGATAGCGGACCCCCTGTCCTACAATGAGCAGTTCTTC. It translates to CASRGIADPLSYNEQFF.

This clonotype is a singleton in its sample. The J gene is TRBJ1-1, the V gene TRBV5-1; D may be TRBD1 (6 bases). Trimming took off 2 bases at V and 6 bases at J, with 14 bases between the two ends. Germline assignment: CDR1 SGHRS and CDR2 YFSETQ. The CDR3 is 14 amino acids. The CDR3 DNA follows: TGCGCCAGCAGCTTACCGGGGGGCCGGGCTGAAGCTTTCTTT. It translates to CASSLPGGRAEAFF.

V usage is TRBV5-1 and J usage is TRBJ2-3, with TRBD2 matching 8 bases. V shed 4 bases and J 1 base; nucleotides not matched to a gene: 8. Germline V gene lookup returns CDR1 SGHRS and CDR2 YFSETQ. The CDR3 has 16 amino acids. The CDR3 DNA reads as TGCGCCAGCAGCCTGGGGACGACTAGCGGCACAGATACGCAGTATTTT. Its protein is CASSLGTTSGTDTQYF. The variable domain in full, with the rest retrieved from reference TRBV5-1 and TRBJ2-3, is KAGVTQTPRYLIKTRGQQVTLSCSPISGHRSVSWYQQTPGQGLQFLFEYFSETQRNKGNFPGRFSGRQFSNSRSEMNVSTLELGDSALYLCASSLGTTSGTDTQYFGPGTRLTVL.

The genes are TRBV11-2 and TRBJ2-3, with D uncertain. The CDR3 length is 17 residues. With 5 bases removed from V and 2 bases from J, the gap between germline ends came to 20 bases. From germline, CDR1 is SGHAT and CDR2 FQNNGV. In nucleotides, the CDR3 is TGTGCCAGCAGCCTTAGAGGTCTGTTCTCGGACACAGATACGCAGTATTTT. It encodes CASSLRGLFSDTDTQYF.

V is TRBV6-1 and J is TRBJ2-1; 9 nucleotides align to TRBD1. Germline V gene data show CDR1 as MNHNS and CDR2 as SASEGT. This CDR3 contains 15 residues. J gave up 5 bases and V 9 bases, and 11 bases lay outside the gene matches. DNA of the CDR3: TGTGCCAGTATTCTGACAGGGGGTTCTGACAATGAGCAGTTCTTC. This encodes CASILTGGSDNEQFF.

The chain links TRBV7-2 to TRBJ2-1; 8 bases are shared with TRBD2. The CDR3 totals 17 residues. Looked up from germline, CDR1 is SGHTA and CDR2 is FQGNSA. Trimming cost V 5 bases and J 7 bases; bases outside gene matches: 16. CDR3 DNA: TGTGCCAGCAGCCCAATATCACTAGCGGCCGAAGGGAATGAGCAGTTCTTC. It specifies CASSPISLAAEGNEQFF.